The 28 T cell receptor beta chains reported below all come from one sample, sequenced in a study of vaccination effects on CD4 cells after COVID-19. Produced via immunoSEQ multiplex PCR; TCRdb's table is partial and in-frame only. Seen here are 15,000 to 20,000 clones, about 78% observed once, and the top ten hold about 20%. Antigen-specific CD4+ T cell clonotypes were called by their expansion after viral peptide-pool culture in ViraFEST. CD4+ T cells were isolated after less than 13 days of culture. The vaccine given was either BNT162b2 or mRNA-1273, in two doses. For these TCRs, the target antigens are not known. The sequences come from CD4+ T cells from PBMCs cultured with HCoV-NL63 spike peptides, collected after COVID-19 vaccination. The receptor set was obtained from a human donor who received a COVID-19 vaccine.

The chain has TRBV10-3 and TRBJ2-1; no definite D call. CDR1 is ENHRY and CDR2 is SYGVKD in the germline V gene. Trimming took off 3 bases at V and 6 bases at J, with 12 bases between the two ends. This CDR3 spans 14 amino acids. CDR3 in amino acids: CAISDRISVNEQFF. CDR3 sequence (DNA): TGTGCCATCAGTGACAGGATCTCTGTCAATGAGCAGTTCTTC.

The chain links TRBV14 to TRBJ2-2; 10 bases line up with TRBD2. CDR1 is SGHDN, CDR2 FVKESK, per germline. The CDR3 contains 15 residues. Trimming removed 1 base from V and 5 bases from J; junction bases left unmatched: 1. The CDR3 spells CASSQALAGTGELFF. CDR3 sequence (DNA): TGTGCCAGCAGCCAAGCACTAGCGGGGACCGGGGAGCTGTTTTTT.

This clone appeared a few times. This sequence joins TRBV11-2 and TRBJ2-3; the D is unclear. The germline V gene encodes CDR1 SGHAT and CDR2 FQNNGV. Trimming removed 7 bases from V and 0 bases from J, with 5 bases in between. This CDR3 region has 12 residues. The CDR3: CASTPSTDTQYF. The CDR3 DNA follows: TGTGCCAGCACCCCTAGCACAGATACGCAGTATTTT.

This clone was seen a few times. The CDR3: CASSPSQGNYGYTF. The CDR3 nucleotides read TGCGCCAGCAGTCCAAGTCAGGGGAACTATGGCTACACCTTC. The chain carries TRBV5-1 and TRBJ1-2; TRBD1 might be the D (6 bases). With 5 bases removed from V and 2 bases from J, the gap between germline ends came to 13 bases. Germline V gives CDR1 SGHRS, CDR2 YFSETQ. The CDR3 length is 14 residues.

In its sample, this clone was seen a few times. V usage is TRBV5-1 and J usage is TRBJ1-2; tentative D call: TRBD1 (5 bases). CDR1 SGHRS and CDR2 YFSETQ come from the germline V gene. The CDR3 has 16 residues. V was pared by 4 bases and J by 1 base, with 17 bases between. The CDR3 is CASSPGVGKFNYGYTF. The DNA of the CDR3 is TGCGCCAGCAGCCCGGGGGTAGGGAAGTTTAACTATGGCTACACCTTC.

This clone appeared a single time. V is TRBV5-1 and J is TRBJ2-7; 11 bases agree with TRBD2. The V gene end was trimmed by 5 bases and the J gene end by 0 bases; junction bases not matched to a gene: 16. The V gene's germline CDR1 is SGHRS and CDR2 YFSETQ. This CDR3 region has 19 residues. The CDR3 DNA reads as TGCGCCAGCAGGCCAACCGGGACTAGCGGCTCCCTTAGCTCCTACGAGCAGTACTTC. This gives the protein CASRPTGTSGSLSSYEQYF.

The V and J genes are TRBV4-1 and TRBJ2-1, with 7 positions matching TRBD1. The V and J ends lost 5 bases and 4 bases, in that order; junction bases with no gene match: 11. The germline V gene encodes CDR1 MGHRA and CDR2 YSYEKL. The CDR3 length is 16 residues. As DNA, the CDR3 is TGCGCCAGCAGCACAGGGGCCGTCCACTCATACAATGAGCAGTTCTTC. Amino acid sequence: CASSTGAVHSYNEQFF.

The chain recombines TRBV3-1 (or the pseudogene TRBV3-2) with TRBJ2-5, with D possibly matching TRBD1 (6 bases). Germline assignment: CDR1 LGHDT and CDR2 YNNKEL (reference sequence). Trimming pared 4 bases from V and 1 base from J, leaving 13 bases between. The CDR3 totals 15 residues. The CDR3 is CASSRLRTVQETQYF. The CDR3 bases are TGTGCCAGCAGCCGATTAAGGACAGTCCAAGAGACCCAGTACTTC.

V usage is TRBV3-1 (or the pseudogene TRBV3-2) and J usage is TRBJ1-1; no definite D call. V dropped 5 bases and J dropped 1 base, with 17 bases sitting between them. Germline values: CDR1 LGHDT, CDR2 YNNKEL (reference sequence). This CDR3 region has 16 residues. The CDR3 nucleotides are TGTGCCAGCAGCTCCTCGATTCTCCTGGGGAACACTGAAGCTTTCTTT. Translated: CASSSSILLGNTEAFF.

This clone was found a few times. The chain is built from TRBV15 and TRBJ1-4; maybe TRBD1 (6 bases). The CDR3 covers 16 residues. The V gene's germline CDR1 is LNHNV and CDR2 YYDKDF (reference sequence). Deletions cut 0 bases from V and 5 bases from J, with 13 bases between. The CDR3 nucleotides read TGTGCCACCAGCAGAGATTGGGGGGCTCAGAATGAAAAACTGTTTTTT. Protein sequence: CATSRDWGAQNEKLFF.

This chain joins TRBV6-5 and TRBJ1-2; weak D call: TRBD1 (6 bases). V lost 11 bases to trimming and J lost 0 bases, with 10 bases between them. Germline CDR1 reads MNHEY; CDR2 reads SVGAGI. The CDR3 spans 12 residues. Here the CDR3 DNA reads TGTGCCGCGCGGACAGCTAACTATGGCTACACCTTC. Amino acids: CAARTANYGYTF.

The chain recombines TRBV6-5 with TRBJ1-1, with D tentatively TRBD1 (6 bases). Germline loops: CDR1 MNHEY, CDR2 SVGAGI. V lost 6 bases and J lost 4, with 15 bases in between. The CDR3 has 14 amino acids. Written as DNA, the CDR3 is TGTGCCAGCAGCCTCAGACAGGCCGCCACTGAAGCTTTCTTT. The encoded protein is CASSLRQAATEAFF.

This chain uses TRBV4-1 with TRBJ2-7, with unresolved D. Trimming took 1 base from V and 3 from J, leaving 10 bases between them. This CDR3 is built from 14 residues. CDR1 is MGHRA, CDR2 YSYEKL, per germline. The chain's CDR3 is CASSQGPSLYEQYF. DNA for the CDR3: TGCGCCAGCAGCCAAGGACCCAGCCTCTACGAGCAGTACTTC.

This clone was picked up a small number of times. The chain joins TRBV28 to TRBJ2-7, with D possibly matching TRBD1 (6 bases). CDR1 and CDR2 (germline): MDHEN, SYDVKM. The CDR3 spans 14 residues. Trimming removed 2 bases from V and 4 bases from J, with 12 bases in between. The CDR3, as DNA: TGTGCCAGCAGTTTAGGGGGCCAGAGGTACGAGCAGTACTTC. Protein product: CASSLGGQRYEQYF.

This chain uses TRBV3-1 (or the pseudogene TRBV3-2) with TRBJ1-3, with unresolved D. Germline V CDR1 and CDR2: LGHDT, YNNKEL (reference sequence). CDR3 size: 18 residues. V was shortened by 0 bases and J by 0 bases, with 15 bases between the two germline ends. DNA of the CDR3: TGTGCCAGCAGCCAAGAAGTACTCAGCCTTAGCTCTGGAAACACCATATATTTT. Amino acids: CASSQEVLSLSSGNTIYF.

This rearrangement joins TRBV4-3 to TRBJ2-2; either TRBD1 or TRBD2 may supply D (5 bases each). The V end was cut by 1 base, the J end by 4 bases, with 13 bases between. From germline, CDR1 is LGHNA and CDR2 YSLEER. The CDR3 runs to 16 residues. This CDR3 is CASSQVPGDVTGELFF. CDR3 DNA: TGCGCCAGCAGCCAAGTTCCCGGGGACGTCACCGGGGAGCTGTTTTTT.

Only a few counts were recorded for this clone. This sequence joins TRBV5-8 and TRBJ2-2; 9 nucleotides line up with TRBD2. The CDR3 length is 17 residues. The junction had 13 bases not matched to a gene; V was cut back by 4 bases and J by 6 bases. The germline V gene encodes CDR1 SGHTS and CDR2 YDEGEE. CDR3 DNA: TGTGCCAGCAGCGCAGGGCCTACAGCGGGAGGTTCCGGGGAGCTGTTTTTT. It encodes CASSAGPTAGGSGELFF.

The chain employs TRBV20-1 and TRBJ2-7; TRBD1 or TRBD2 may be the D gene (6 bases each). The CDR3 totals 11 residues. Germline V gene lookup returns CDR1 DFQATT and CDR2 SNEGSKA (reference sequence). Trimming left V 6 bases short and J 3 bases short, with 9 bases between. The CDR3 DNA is TGCAGTGCGAAGGGGGGCTACGAGCAGTACTTC. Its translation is CSAKGGYEQYF.

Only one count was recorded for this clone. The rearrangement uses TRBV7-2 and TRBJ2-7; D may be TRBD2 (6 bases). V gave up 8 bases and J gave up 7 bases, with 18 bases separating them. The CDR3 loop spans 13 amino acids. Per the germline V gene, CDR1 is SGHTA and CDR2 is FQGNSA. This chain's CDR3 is CASGSTSDTEQYF. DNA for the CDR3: TGTGCCAGCGGATCGACTAGTGATACGGAGCAGTACTTC.

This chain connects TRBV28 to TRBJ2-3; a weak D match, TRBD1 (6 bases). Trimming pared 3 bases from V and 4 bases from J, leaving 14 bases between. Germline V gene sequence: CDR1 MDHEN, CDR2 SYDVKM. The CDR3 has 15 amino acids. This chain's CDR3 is CASSFGKRGSDTQYF. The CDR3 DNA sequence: TGTGCCAGCAGTTTCGGGAAAAGGGGGTCAGATACGCAGTATTTT. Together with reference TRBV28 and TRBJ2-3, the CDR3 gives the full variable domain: DVKVTQSSRYLVKRTGEKVFLECVQDMDHENMFWYRQDPGLGLRLIYFSYDVKMKEKGDIPEGYSVSREKKERFSLILESASTNQTSMYLCASSFGKRGSDTQYFGPGTRLTVL.

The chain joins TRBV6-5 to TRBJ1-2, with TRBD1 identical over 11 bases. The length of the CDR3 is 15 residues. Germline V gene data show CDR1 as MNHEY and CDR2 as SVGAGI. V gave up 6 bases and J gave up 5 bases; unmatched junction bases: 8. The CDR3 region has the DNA TGTGCCAGCAGAAGGACAGGGGGCCGTGAGTATGGCTACACCTTC. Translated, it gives CASRRTGGREYGYTF.

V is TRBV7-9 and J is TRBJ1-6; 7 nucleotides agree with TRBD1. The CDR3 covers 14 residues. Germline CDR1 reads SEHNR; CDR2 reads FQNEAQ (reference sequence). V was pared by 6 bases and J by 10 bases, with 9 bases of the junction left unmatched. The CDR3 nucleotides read TGTGCCAGCAGACGACAGGGACGGGGGTCACCCCTCCACTTT. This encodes CASRRQGRGSPLHF.

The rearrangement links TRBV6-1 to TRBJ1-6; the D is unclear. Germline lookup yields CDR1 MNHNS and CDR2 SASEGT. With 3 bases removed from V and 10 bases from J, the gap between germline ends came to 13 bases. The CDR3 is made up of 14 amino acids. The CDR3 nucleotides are TGTGCCAGCAGTGATCGGCAGGCTCGCTCACCCCTCCACTTT. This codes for CASSDRQARSPLHF.

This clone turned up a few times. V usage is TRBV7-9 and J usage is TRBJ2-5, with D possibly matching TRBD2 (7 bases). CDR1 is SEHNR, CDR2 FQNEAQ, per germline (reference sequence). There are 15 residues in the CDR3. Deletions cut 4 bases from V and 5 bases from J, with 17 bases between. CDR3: CASSSAGASWETQYF. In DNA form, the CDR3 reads TGTGCCAGCAGCTCCGCGGGGGCATCGTGGGAGACCCAGTACTTC.

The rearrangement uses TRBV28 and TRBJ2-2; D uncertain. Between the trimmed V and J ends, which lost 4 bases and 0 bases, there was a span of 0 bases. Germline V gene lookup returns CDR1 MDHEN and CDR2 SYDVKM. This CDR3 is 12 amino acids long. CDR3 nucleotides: TGTGCCAGCAGTTCGAACACCGGGGAGCTGTTTTTT. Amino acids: CASSSNTGELFF.

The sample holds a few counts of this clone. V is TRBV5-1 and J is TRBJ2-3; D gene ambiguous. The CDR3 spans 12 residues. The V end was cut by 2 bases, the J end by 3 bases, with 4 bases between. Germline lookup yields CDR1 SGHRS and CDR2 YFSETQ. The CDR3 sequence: CASSFSTDTQYF. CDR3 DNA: TGCGCCAGCAGCTTTTCGACAGATACGCAGTATTTT.

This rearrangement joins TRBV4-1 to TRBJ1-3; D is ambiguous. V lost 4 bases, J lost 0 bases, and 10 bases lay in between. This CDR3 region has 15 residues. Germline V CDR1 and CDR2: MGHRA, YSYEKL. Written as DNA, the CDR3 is TGCGCCAGCAGCCTCGGACGTAGCTCTGGAAACACCATATATTTT. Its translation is CASSLGRSSGNTIYF.

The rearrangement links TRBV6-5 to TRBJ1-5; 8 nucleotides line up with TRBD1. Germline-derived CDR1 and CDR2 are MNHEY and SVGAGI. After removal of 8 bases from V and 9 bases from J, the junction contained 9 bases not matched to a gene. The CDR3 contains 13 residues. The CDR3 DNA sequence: TGTGCCAGCTCAGGACAGGGCGAAGGGCCCCAGCATTTT. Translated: CASSGQGEGPQHF.